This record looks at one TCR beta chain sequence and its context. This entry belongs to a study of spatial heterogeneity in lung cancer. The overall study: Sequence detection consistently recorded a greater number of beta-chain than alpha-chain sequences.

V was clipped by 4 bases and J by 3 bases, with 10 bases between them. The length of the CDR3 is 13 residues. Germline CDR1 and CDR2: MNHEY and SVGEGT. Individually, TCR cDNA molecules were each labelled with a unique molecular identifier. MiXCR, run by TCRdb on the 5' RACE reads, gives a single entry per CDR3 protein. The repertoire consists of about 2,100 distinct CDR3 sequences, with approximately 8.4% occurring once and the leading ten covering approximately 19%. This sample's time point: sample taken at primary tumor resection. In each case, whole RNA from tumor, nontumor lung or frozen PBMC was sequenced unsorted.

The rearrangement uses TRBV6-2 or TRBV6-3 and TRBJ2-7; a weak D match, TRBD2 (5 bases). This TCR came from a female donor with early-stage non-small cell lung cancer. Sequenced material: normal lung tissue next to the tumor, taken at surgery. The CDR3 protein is CASSWTYRYEQYF. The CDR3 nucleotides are TGTGCCAGCAGTTGGACTTACCGCTACGAGCAGTACTTC.